This T cell receptor (beta chain) stems from a study of blood T cell repertoires in COVID-19. The overall study: Acute-phase and convalescent COVID-19 samples originated in the United States, Italy and Spain. Sources were T cells, B-cell-depleted T cells, or PBMCs; the material itself was cDNA or gDNA.

In the authors' workflow: Reference gene primer amplification in the assay estimated nucleated cell counts. Profiling relied on immunoSEQ multiplex PCR, and the TCRdb table lists in-frame clones only, not all of them. The V and J calls and clone size were taken over from that table, and D and trimming were inferred from the DNA. Here the sample spans around 170,000 clones, 85% to 95% being singletons. This CDR3 is built from 16 residues. Germline values: CDR1 MDHEN, CDR2 SYDVKM. V gave up 6 bases and J gave up 7 bases; unmatched junction bases: 12. The chain is built from TRBV28 and TRBJ2-4; TRBD2 agrees at 10 bases. The origin of this receptor is a man in his forties or fifties with acute or convalescent COVID-19. The sample consisted of peripheral blood. The CDR3: CASSLWASGSVNIQYF. CDR3 DNA sequence: TGTGCCAGCAGCCTCTGGGCTAGCGGGAGTGTGAACATTCAGTACTTC.